The rows below give T cell receptor beta chains drawn from one sample of a study of cytomegalovirus exposure and HLA in healthy donors. Measured with immunoSEQ multiplex PCR; TCRdb has only the in-frame clones, and not every one. The repertoire holds some 120,000 clones, 74% seen once, with under 6.5% in the top ten. The sample taken for sequencing was PBMCs. The receptor set was obtained from a woman aged 45-65 years in good health and CMV-seropositive. CDR3s leave out the opening cysteine and the closing phenylalanine or tryptophan. Each record gives: clone size, V gene, D gene, CDR3 protein. The D gene is left open where the match is weak. For some rows the clone size is stated as once, few or many, or as a class when expanded; others skip it.

clone size: -; V gene: TRBV7-9; D gene: TRBD2; CDR3 protein: ASSFPSGGGTKETQY
clone size: -; V gene: TRBV27; D gene: -; CDR3 protein: ASTAGFATNEKLF
clone size: -; V gene: TRBV12-5; D gene: -; CDR3 protein: ASVLGQTLSPLH
clone size: -; V gene: TRBV11-3; D gene: -; CDR3 protein: ASSLDGPGETQY
clone size: -; V gene: TRBV19; D gene: TRBD1; CDR3 protein: ASSPTGGEQY
clone size: -; V gene: TRBV6-5; D gene: TRBD2; CDR3 protein: ASSYSGTREDTQY
clone size: -; V gene: TRBV11-3; D gene: -; CDR3 protein: ASSFSATGYNEQF
clone size: -; V gene: TRBV11-3; D gene: -; CDR3 protein: ASSYITDTQY
clone size: -; V gene: TRBV6-1; D gene: -; CDR3 protein: ASIVLPYYGYT
clone size: -; V gene: TRBV13; D gene: -; CDR3 protein: ASSSIGRDNEQF
clone size: -; V gene: TRBV5-1; D gene: -; CDR3 protein: ASSLGGDGYT
clone size: -; V gene: TRBV7-8; D gene: -; CDR3 protein: ASSLDRTKGSPLH
clone size: -; V gene: TRBV4-1; D gene: TRBD1; CDR3 protein: ASREQGAAGNTIY
clone size: -; V gene: TRBV5-5; D gene: -; CDR3 protein: ASSSGPQVDYGYP
clone size: -; V gene: TRBV7-6; D gene: TRBD2; CDR3 protein: ASSLATPLAGGLRSQY
clone size: -; V gene: TRBV6-1; D gene: TRBD2; CDR3 protein: ASSERRGGPYEQY
clone size: -; V gene: TRBV5-1; D gene: TRBD1; CDR3 protein: ASSFSGTGPYEQY
clone size: -; V gene: TRBV2; D gene: -; CDR3 protein: ASSERGGGVGEKLF
clone size: -; V gene: TRBV5-4; D gene: TRBD1; CDR3 protein: ASSAGQGGNTGELF
clone size: once; V gene: TRBV6-6; D gene: TRBD1; CDR3 protein: ASSYEAGGNTIY
clone size: -; V gene: TRBV27; D gene: -; CDR3 protein: ASSTLEGTEAF
clone size: -; V gene: TRBV13; D gene: TRBD1; CDR3 protein: ASIAQGAGNTGELF
clone size: -; V gene: TRBV6-5; D gene: TRBD2; CDR3 protein: ASSATSGGTYEQY
clone size: -; V gene: TRBV5-4; D gene: -; CDR3 protein: ASSLEGVGGTEAF
clone size: -; V gene: TRBV25-1; D gene: -; CDR3 protein: ASPDPGSNTEAF
clone size: -; V gene: TRBV12-5; D gene: -; CDR3 protein: ASGLDRDYEQY
clone size: -; V gene: TRBV5-1; D gene: -; CDR3 protein: ASSPGLNTGELF
clone size: -; V gene: TRBV7-8; D gene: -; CDR3 protein: ASRFSGYEQY
clone size: -; V gene: TRBV7-8; D gene: TRBD1; CDR3 protein: ASSRTGGSQPQH
clone size: -; V gene: TRBV7-9; D gene: TRBD1; CDR3 protein: ARSLATGEVGETQY
clone size: -; V gene: TRBV6-5; D gene: -; CDR3 protein: ASSSGSYNSPLH
clone size: -; V gene: TRBV7-8; D gene: TRBD2; CDR3 protein: ASSSLGGAVNNEQF
clone size: -; V gene: TRBV11-2; D gene: TRBD2; CDR3 protein: ASSSGLGFYEQY
clone size: -; V gene: TRBV5-1; D gene: -; CDR3 protein: ASSKIPGVGPDTQY
clone size: few; V gene: TRBV6-4; D gene: -; CDR3 protein: ASSPDFPDTQY
clone size: -; V gene: TRBV5-1; D gene: TRBD2; CDR3 protein: ATQTSGGGELF
clone size: -; V gene: TRBV11-3; D gene: TRBD1; CDR3 protein: ASSFTGGWNTEAF
clone size: -; V gene: TRBV7-6; D gene: TRBD2; CDR3 protein: ASSLYPSGPTDTQY
clone size: few; V gene: TRBV11-3; D gene: TRBD1; CDR3 protein: ASSMGQREKLF
clone size: -; V gene: TRBV19; D gene: -; CDR3 protein: ASSYGERTNVLT
clone size: -; V gene: TRBV2; D gene: -; CDR3 protein: ASSGEDEQF
clone size: -; V gene: TRBV27; D gene: -; CDR3 protein: ASSTRGGGAREKLF
clone size: few; V gene: TRBV7-9; D gene: -; CDR3 protein: ASSISRGDNEQF
clone size: few; V gene: TRBV10-3; D gene: -; CDR3 protein: AISEATDNNEQF
clone size: -; V gene: TRBV27; D gene: TRBD1; CDR3 protein: ASSPDRGYEQY
clone size: -; V gene: TRBV6-1; D gene: -; CDR3 protein: ASREEDRTYEQY
clone size: -; V gene: TRBV12-5; D gene: -; CDR3 protein: ASTPGRETQY
clone size: many; V gene: TRBV5-4; D gene: -; CDR3 protein: ASSLPFRGGNEQF
clone size: -; V gene: TRBV4-2; D gene: -; CDR3 protein: ASSQARVDTIY
clone size: -; V gene: TRBV9; D gene: -; CDR3 protein: ASSGGTPGAYNEQF
clone size: -; V gene: TRBV18; D gene: -; CDR3 protein: ASSPLRDNEQF
clone size: -; V gene: TRBV10-2; D gene: -; CDR3 protein: ASTPGVGTPRGYT
clone size: -; V gene: TRBV19; D gene: -; CDR3 protein: ASSDLRGAGELF
clone size: few; V gene: TRBV5-6; D gene: -; CDR3 protein: ASSVPGADTQY
clone size: once; V gene: TRBV29-1; D gene: TRBD1; CDR3 protein: SVGGQDGDTQY